This TCR beta chain emerged from a study of T and B cells in COVID-19 patients. Blood genomic DNA input for TRB amplification was roughly 250-500 ng. Trimming stripped 4 bases from V and 2 bases from J, with 17 bases between. The CDR3 is 16 residues long. Germline lookup yields CDR1 KGHDR and CDR2 SFDVKD. BIOMED2 TRB-A/B primer pools were used in multiplex TRB PCR. Each CDR3 protein is one row after TCRdb ran MiXCR on the multiplex PCR reads. Of under 5,500 distinct CDR3 sequences in the sample, 27% were seen once. This chain links TRBV24-1 with TRBJ2-7; maybe TRBD2 (7 bases). This TCR was sampled from a human donor with active COVID-19. The sequencing input was blood. CDR3 sequence reads: CATSDVGWGGTYEQYF. In nucleotides, the CDR3 is TGTGCCACCAGTGACGTAGGATGGGGGGGCACCTACGAGCAGTACTTC.